A single sample gave rise to the 2 T cell receptor beta chains below, sequenced in a study of blood T cell repertoires in COVID-19 (dated by TCRdb to the early 2020s). The protocol used for the library was the immunoSEQ multiplex PCR assay. In its TCRdb copy, this immuneACCESS table keeps in-frame sequences only and misses some clones. Where compared with another copy, unresolved V genes explain less than half of these, and the others have no known cause. The sample records under 250,000 clones, about 80% of which are singletons. Roughly 2.4% of the sample rests with the top ten. The sample consisted of peripheral blood. These receptors were collected from a woman between 55 and 75 years old with acute or convalescent COVID-19.

This rearrangement joins TRBV4-1 to TRBJ2-1, with D tentatively TRBD2 (6 bases). Trimming removed 3 bases from V and 9 bases from J, with 15 bases in between. The CDR3 sequence is 14 residues long. The germline V gene has CDR1 MGHRA and CDR2 YSYEKL. CDR3 DNA: TGCGCCAGCAGCCAGGAGGGAACAGCCCGTGAGCAGTTCTTC. It codes for CASSQEGTAREQFF.

This chain connects TRBV7-9 to TRBJ2-1; TRBD2 aligns across 13 bases. This CDR3 contains 16 residues. Trimming at V came to 5 bases and at J to 9 bases, leaving 10 bases not matched to a gene. CDR1 and CDR2 from the germline V gene are SEHNR and FQNEAQ (reference sequence). This chain's CDR3 is CASSLFGLAGEGEQFF. DNA for the CDR3: TGTGCCAGCAGCCTCTTTGGACTAGCGGGGGAGGGTGAGCAGTTCTTC. Combining the CDR3 with reference TRBV7-9 and TRBJ2-1 gives the whole variable domain DTGVSQNPRHKITKRGQNVTFRCDPISEHNRLYWYRQTLGQGPEFLTYFQNEAQLEKSRLLSDRFSAERPKGSFSTLEIQRTEQGDSAMYLCASSLFGLAGEGEQFFGPGTRLTVL.